This TCR beta chain was retrieved from a study of blood T cell repertoires in COVID-19. Authors' methods: Quantification of nucleated cells was approximated via reference gene primer amplification. Sequenced by immunoSEQ multiplex PCR; TCRdb stores in-frame clones only, minus some. That table supplies the V and J calls and clone size; D and trimming were determined from the DNA. Seen here are 350,000 to 450,000 clones, roughly four fifths observed once, and the top ten hold roughly 5.1%. CDR1 is LGHDT, CDR2 YNNKEL, per germline (reference sequence). CDR3 length: 14 amino acids. Unmatched junction bases numbered 7, after V lost 4 bases and J lost 8 bases.

The sequence was obtained from a woman aged 50 to 60 who had recovered from COVID-19. The sequenced material came from PBMCs or T cells enriched from blood (not recorded which). The chain has TRBV3-1 (or the pseudogene TRBV3-2) and TRBJ1-1; TRBD1 aligns across 10 bases. CDR3 nucleotide sequence: TGTGCCAGCAGCCGATACAGGGACAGGGGAGAAGCTTTCTTT. Encoded protein: CASSRYRDRGEAFF.